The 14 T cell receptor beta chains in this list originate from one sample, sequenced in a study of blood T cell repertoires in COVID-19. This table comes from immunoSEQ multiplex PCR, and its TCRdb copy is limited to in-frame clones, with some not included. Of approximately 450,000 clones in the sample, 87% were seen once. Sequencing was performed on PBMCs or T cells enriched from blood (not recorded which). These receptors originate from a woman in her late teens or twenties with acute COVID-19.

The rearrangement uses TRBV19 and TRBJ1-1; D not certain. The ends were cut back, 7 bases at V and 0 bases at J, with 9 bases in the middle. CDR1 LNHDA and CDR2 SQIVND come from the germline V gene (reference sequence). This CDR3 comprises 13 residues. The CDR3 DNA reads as TGTGCCAGTACTCAGGAAATGAACACTGAAGCTTTCTTT. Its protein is CASTQEMNTEAFF.

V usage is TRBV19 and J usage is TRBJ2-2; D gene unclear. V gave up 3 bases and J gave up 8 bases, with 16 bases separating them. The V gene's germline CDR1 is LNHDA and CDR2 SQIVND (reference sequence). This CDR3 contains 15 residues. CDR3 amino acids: CASSIVGLEKGELFF. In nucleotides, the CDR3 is TGTGCCAGTAGTATTGTGGGCTTAGAGAAGGGGGAGCTGTTTTTT. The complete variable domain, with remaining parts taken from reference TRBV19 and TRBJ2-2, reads DGGITQSPKYLFRKEGQNVTLSCEQNLNHDAMYWYRQDPGQGLRLIYYSQIVNDFQKGDIAEGYSVSREKKESFPLTVTSAQKNPTAFYLCASSIVGLEKGELFFGEGSRLTVL.

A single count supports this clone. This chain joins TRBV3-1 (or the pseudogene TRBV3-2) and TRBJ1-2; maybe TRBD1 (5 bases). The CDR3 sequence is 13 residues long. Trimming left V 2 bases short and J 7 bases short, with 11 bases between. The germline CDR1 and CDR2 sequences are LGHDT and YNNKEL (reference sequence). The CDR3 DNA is TGTGCCAGCAGCCAAAACAGGCTCCGTGGCTACACCTTC. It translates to CASSQNRLRGYTF.

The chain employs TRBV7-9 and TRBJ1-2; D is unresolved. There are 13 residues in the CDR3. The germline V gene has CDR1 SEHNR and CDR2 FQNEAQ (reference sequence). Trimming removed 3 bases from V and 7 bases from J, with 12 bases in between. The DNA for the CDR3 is TGTGCCAGCAGCTTGGAGGGTGACTCTGGCTACACCTTC. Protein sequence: CASSLEGDSGYTF.

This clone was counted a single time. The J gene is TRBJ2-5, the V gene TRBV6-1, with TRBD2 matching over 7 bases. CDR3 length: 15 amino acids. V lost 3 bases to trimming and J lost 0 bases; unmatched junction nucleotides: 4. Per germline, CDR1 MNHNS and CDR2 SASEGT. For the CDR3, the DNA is TGTGCCAGCAGTGAGGGGGGGGGACACCAAGAGACCCAGTACTTC. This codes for CASSEGGGHQETQYF.

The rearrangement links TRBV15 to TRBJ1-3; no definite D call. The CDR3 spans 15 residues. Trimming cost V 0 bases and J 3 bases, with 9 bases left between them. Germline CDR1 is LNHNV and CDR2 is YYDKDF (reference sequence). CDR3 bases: TGTGCCACCAGCAGAGACCCCACAGATGGAAACACCATATATTTT. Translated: CATSRDPTDGNTIYF.

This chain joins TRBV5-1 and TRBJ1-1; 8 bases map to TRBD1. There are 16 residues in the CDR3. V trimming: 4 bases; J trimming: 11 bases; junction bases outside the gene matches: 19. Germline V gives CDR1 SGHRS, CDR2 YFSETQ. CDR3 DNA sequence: TGCGCCAGCAGCCTTTATGCTGCAGGGGGCCCGACGCCCGCTTTCTTT. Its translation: CASSLYAAGGPTPAFF.

The CDR3 loop reads CASSLASGSQETQYF. The CDR3 DNA sequence: TGCGCCAGCAGCTTGGCTAGCGGGTCCCAAGAGACCCAGTACTTC. The chain is built from TRBV5-1 and TRBJ2-5; 8 bases match TRBD2. Losses at the gene ends were 0 bases for V and 1 base for J; bases not matched to a gene: 2. In germline, CDR1 is SGHRS, CDR2 YFSETQ. This CDR3 has 15 amino acids.

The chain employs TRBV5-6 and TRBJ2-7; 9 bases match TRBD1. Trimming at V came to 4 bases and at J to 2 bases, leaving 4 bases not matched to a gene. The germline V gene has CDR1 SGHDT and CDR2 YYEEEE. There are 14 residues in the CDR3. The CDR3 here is CASSAGQGPYEQYF. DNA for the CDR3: TGTGCCAGCAGCGCGGGACAGGGCCCCTACGAGCAGTACTTC. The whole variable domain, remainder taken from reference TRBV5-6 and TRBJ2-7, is DAGVTQSPTHLIKTRGQQVTLRCSPKSGHDTVSWYQQALGQGPQFIFQYYEEEERQRGNFPDRFSGHQFPNYSSELNVNALLLGDSALYLCASSAGQGPYEQYFGPGTRLTVT.

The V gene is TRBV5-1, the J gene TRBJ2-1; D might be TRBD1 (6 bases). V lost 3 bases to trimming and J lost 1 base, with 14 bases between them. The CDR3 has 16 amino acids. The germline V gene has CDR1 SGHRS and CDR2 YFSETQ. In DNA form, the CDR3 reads TGCGCCAGCAGCTCTGGGGGCGGGCCATCCTACAATGAGCAGTTCTTC. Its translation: CASSSGGGPSYNEQFF. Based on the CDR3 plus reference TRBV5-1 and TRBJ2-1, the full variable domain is KAGVTQTPRYLIKTRGQQVTLSCSPISGHRSVSWYQQTPGQGLQFLFEYFSETQRNKGNFPGRFSGRQFSNSRSEMNVSTLELGDSALYLCASSSGGGPSYNEQFFGPGTRLTVL.

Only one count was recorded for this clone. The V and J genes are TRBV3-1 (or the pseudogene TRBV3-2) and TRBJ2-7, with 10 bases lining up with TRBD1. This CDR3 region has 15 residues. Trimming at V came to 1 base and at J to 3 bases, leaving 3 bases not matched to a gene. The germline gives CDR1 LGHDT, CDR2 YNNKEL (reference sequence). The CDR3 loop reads CASSQVGDRGYEQYF. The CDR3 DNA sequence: TGTGCCAGCAGCCAAGTCGGGGACAGGGGCTACGAGCAGTACTTC.

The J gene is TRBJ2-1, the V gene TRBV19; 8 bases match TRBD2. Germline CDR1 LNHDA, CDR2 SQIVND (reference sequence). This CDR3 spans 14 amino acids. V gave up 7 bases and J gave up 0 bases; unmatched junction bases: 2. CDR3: CASKTSGSYNEQFF. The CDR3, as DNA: TGTGCCAGTAAAACTAGCGGCTCCTACAATGAGCAGTTCTTC.

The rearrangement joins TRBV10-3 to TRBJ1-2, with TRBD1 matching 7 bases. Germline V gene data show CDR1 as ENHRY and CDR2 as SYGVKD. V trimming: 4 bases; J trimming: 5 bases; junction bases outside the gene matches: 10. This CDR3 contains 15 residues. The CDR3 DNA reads TGTGCCATCAGTGGAGGGGGCAGGCTAATGTATGGCTACACCTTC. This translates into CAISGGGRLMYGYTF.

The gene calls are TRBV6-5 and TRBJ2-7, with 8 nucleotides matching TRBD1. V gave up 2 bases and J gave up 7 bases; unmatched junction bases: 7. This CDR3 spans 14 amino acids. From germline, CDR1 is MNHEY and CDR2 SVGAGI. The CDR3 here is CASSYADRGWEQYF. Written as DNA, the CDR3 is TGTGCCAGCAGTTACGCTGACAGGGGCTGGGAGCAGTACTTC.